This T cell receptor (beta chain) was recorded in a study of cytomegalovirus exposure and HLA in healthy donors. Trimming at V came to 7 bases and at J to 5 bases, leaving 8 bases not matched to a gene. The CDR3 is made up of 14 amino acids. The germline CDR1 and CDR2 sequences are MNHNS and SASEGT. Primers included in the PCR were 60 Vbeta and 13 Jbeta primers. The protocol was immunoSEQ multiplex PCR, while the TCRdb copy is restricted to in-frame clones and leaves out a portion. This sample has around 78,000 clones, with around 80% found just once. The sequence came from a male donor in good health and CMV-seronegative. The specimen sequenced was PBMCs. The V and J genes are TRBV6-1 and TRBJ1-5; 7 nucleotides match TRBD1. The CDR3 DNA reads TGTGCCAGCATCGAGGGGGCTAGGGATCAGCCCCAGCATTTT. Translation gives CASIEGARDQPQHF.